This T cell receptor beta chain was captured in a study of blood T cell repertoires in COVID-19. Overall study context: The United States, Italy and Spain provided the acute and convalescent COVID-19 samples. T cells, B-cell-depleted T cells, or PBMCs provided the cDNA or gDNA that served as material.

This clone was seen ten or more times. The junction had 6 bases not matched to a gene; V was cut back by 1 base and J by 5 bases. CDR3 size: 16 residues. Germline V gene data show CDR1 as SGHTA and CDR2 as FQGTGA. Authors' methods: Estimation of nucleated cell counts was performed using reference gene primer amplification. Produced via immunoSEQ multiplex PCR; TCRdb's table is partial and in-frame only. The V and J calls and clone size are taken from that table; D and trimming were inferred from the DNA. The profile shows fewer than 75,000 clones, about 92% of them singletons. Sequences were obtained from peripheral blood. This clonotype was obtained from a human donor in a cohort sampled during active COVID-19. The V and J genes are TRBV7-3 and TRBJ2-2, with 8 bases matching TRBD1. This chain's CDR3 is CASSLKAGGITGELFF. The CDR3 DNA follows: TGTGCCAGCAGCTTAAAGGCAGGGGGCATAACCGGGGAGCTGTTTTTT.